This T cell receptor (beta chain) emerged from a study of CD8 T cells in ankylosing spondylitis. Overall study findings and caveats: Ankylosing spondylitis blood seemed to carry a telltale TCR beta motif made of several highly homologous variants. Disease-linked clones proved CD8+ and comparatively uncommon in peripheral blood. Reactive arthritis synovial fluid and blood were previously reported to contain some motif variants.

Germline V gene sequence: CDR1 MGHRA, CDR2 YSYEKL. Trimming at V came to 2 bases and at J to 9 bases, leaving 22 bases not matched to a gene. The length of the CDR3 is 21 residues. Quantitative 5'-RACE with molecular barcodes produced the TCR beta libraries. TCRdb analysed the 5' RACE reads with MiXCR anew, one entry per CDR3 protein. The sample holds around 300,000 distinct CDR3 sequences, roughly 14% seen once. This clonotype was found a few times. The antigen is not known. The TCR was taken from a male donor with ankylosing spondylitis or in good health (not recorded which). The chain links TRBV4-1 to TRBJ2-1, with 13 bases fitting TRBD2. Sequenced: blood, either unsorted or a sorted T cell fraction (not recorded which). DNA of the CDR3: TGCGCCAGCAGCCAAACAAAGGGACTAGCGGGACAAAAGAGGGCTTTTGGTGAGCAGTTCTTC. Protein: CASSQTKGLAGQKRAFGEQFF.